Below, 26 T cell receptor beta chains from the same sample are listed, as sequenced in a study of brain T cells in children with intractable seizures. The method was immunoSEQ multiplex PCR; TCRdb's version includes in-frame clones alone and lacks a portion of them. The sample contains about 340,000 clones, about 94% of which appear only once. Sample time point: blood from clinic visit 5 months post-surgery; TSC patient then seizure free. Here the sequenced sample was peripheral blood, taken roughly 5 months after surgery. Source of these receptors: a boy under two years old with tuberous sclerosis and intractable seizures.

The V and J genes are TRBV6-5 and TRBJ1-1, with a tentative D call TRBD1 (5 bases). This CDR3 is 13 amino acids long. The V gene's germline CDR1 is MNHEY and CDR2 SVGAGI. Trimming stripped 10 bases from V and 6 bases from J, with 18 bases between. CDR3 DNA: TGTGCCACCACCCGGGGGGGTGGGGCTGAAGCTTTCTTT. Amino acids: CATTRGGGAEAFF.

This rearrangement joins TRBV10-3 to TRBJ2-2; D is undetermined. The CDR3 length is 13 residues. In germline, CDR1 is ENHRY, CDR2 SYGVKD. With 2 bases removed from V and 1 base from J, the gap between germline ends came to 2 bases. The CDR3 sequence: CAISEMNTGELFF. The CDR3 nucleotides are TGTGCCATCAGTGAGATGAACACCGGGGAGCTGTTTTTT.

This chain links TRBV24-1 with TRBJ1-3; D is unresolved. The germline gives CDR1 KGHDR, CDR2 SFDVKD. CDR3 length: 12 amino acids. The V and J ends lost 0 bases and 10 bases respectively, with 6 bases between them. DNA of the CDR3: TGTGCCACCAGTGATTTGGGCCAGACCATATATTTT. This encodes CATSDLGQTIYF.

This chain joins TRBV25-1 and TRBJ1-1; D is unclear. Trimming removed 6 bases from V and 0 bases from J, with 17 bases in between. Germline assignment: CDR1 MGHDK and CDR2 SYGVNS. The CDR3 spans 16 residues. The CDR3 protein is CASSPPQQGMNTEAFF. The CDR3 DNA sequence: TGTGCCAGCAGCCCCCCCCAACAAGGCATGAACACTGAAGCTTTCTTT. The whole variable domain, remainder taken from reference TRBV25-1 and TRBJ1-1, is EADIYQTPRYLVIGTGKKITLECSQTMGHDKMYWYQQDPGMELHLIHYSYGVNSTEKGDLSSESTVSRIRTEHFPLTLESARPSHTSQYLCASSPPQQGMNTEAFFGQGTRLTVV.

The CDR3 DNA is TGTGCCAGCAGCTTAGATGCTGCCTACGAGCAGTACTTC. Translating it yields CASSLDAAYEQYF. The rearrangement uses TRBV11-2 and TRBJ2-7; unclear D gene. The length of the CDR3 is 13 residues. Germline loops: CDR1 SGHAT, CDR2 FQNNGV. V was cut by 0 bases and J by 2 bases, with 5 bases left in between.

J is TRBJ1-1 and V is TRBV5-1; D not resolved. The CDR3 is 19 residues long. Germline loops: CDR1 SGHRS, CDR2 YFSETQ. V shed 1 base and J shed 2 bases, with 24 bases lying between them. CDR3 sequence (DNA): TGCGCCAGCAGCTTGTTGACGTCCCCCGCGGTCAGTCCTAACACTGAAGCTTTCTTT. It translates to CASSLLTSPAVSPNTEAFF.

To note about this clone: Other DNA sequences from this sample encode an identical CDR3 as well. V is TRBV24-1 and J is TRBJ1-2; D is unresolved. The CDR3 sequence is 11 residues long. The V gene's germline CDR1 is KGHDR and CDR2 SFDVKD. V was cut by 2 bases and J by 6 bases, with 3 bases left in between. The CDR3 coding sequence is TGTGCCACCAGTGATTCCGATGGCTACACCTTC. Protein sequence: CATSDSDGYTF.

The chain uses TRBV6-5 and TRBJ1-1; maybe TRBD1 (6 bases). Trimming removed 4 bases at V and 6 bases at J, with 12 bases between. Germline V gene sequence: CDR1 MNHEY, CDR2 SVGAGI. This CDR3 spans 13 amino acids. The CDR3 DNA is TGTGCCAGCAGTTCGGGGGGGCAACCTGAAGCTTTCTTT. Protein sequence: CASSSGGQPEAFF.

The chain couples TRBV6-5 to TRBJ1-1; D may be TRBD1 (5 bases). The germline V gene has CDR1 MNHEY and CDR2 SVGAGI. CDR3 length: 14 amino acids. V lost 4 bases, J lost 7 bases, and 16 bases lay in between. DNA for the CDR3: TGTGCCAGCAGTTTCGAGGGACCTGGTTATGAAGCTTTCTTT. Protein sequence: CASSFEGPGYEAFF.

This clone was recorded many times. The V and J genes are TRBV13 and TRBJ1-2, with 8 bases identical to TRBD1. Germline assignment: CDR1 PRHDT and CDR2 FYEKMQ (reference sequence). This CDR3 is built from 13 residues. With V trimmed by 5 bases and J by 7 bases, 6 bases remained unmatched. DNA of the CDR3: TGTGCCAGCAGCGGTGGGACAGGAGGTGGCTACACCTTC. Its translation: CASSGGTGGGYTF.

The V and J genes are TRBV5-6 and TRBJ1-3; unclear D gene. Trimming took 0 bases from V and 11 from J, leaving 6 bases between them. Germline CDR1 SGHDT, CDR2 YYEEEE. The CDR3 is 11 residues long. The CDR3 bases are TGTGCCAGCAGCTTGGGGCGGGCCATATATTTT. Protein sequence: CASSLGRAIYF.

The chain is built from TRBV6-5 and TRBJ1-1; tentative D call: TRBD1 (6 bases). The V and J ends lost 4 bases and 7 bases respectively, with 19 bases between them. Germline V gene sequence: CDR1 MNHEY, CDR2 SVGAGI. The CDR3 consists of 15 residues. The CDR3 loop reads CASSSHYRDMDEAFF. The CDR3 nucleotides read TGTGCCAGCAGTTCACACTACCGGGACATGGATGAAGCTTTCTTT.

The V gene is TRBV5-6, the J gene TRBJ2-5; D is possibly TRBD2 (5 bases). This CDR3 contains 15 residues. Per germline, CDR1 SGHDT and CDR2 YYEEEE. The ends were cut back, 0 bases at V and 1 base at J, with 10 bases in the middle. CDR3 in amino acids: CASSLVLGGQETQYF. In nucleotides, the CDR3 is TGTGCCAGCAGCTTGGTACTAGGAGGCCAAGAGACCCAGTACTTC.

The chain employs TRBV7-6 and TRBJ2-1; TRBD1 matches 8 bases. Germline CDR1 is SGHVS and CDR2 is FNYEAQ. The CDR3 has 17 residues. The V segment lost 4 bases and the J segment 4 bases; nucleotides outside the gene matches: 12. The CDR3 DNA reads TGTGCCAGCAGCTCCGGAATCAGGGGGCGCGGGTACAATGAGCAGTTCTTC. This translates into CASSSGIRGRGYNEQFF.

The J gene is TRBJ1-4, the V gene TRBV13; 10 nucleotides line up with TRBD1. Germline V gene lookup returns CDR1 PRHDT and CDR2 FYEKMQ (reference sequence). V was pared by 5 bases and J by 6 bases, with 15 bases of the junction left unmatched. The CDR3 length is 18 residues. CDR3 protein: CASSRGTGASPKDEKLFF. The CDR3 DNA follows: TGTGCCAGCAGCCGTGGGACAGGGGCGTCTCCGAAGGATGAAAAACTGTTTTTT.

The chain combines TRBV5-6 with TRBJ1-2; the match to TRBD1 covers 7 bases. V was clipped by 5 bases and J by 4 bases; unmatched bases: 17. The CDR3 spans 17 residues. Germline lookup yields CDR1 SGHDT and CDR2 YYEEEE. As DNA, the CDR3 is TGTGCCAGCAGTAACGGACAGGCAGAGGGTTCGGTCTATGGCTACACCTTC. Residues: CASSNGQAEGSVYGYTF.

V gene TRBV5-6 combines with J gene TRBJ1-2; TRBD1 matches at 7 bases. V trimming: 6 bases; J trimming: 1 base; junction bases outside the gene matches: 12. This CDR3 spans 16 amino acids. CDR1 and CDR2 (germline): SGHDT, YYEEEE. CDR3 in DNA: TGTGCCAGCAACCTTGCCGAGACAGGGTATAACTATGGCTACACCTTC. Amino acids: CASNLAETGYNYGYTF.

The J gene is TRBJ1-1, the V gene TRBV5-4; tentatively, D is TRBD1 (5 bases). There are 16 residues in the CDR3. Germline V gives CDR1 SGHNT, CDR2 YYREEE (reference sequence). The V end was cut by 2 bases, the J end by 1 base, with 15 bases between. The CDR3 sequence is CASSFDLGTGNTEAFF. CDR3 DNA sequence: TGTGCCAGCAGCTTTGATCTCGGGACGGGGAACACTGAAGCTTTCTTT.

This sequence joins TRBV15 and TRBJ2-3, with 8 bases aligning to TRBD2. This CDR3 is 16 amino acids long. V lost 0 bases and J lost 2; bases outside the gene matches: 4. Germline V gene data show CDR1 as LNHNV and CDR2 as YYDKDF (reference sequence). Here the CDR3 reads CATSRDVAGTTDTQYF. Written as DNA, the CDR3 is TGTGCCACCAGCAGAGATGTAGCGGGGACCACAGATACGCAGTATTTT.

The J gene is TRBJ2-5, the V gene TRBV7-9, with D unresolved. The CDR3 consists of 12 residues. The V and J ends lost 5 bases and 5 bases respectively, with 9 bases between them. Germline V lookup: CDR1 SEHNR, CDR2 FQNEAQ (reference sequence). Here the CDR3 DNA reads TGTGCCAGCAGCCCCCCAGTGGAGACCCAGTACTTC. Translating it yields CASSPPVETQYF. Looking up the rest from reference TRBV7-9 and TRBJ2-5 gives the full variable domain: DTGVSQNPRHKITKRGQNVTFRCDPISEHNRLYWYRQTLGQGPEFLTYFQNEAQLEKSRLLSDRFSAERPKGSFSTLEIQRTEQGDSAMYLCASSPPVETQYFGPGTRLLVL.

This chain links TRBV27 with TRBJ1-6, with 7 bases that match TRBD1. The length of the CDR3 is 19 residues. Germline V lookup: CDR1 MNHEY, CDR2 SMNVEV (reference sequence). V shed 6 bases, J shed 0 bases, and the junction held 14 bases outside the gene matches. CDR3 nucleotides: TGTGCCAGCAGCTTTAGCCATTGGGACAGCAGCTCCTATAATTCACCCCTCCACTTT. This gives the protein CASSFSHWDSSSYNSPLHF.

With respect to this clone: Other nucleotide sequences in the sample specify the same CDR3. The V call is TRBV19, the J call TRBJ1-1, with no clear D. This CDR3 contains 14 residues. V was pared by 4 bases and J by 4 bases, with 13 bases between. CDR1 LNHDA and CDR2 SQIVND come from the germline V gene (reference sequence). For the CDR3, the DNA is TGTGCCAGTAGTACCAAGACCCGATCCACTGAAGCTTTCTTT. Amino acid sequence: CASSTKTRSTEAFF.

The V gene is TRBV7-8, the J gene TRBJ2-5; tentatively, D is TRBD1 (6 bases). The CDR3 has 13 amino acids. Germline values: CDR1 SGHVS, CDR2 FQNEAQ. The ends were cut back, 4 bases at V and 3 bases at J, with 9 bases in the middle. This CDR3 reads CASSSRDKETQYF. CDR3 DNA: TGTGCCAGCAGCTCGAGGGACAAAGAGACCCAGTACTTC.

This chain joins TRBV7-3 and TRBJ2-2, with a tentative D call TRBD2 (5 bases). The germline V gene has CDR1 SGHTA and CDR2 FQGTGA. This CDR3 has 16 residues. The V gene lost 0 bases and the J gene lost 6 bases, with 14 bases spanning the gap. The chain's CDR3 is CASSLTGLARAGELFF. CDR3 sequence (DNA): TGTGCCAGCAGCTTAACAGGCCTAGCTCGGGCCGGGGAGCTGTTTTTT.

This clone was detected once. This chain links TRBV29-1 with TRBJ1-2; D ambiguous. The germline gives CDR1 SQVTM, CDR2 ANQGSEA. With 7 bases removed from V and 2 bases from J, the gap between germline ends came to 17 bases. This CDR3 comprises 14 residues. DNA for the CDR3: TGCAGCGCCGCAAGAGGATCGGAAAACTATGGCTACACCTTC. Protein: CSAARGSENYGYTF. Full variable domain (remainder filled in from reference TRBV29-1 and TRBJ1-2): SAVISQKPSRDICQRGTSLTIQCQVDSQVTMMFWYRQQPGQSLTLIATANQGSEATYESGFVIDKFPISRPNLTFSTLTVSNMSPEDSSIYLCSAARGSENYGYTFGSGTRLTVV.

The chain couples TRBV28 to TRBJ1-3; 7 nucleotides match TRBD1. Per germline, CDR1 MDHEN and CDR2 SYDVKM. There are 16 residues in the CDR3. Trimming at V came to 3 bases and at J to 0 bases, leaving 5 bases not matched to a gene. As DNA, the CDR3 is TGTGCCAGCAGTTTCCCCCGGGACAGCTCTGGAAACACCATATATTTT. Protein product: CASSFPRDSSGNTIYF.